The clone carrying this TCR beta chain has a count of ten or more. Germline V gene sequence: CDR1 DFQATT, CDR2 SNEGSKA (reference sequence). The CDR3 extends over 14 amino acids. V shed 4 bases and J 3 bases; nucleotides not matched to a gene: 6. The data originate from a study of breast tumors, draining lymph nodes, adjacent tissues. Samples came from axillary lymph nodes draining the breast cancer. TCRdb independently ran MiXCR on the multiplex PCR reads; one entry per CDR3 protein. The sample lists about 200,000 distinct CDR3 sequences, less than 40% occurring once. Sequencing used axillary lymph node tissue. The receptor was derived from a female donor with breast cancer. Some clones in this sample may be carry-over from other donors' samples. J is TRBJ1-5 and V is TRBV20-1; 7 bases line up with TRBD1. The CDR3 nucleotides are TGCAGTGCTATCTCCGGGACAGACAATCAGCCCCAGCATTTT. Translating gives CSAISGTDNQPQHF.